This T cell receptor (beta chain) was retrieved from a study of regulatory T cells in long-lasting Graves disease. Study overall: Graves' patients (newly diagnosed) had been on antithyroid drugs under 3 months. Study-level findings and limits: Study of thyroid tissue was not done, with only peripheral blood studied. Accuracy might have suffered from few samples.

This sample's time point: newly diagnosed GD, antithyroid drugs for less than 3 months. Scientists built the TCR library using RNA that was extracted from PBMCs. The CDR3 length is 16 residues. The germline gives CDR1 SNHLY, CDR2 FYNNEI. Trimming shortened V by 6 bases and J by 0 bases, and 14 bases separated the two germline ends. Notes on this clonotype: Its antigen is currently unknown.

Researchers made TCR beta libraries by using iRepertoire HTBI primers and running Arm-PCR on CDR3 regions. TCRdb ran MiXCR on the multiplex PCR reads and lists one entry per CDR3 protein. Of some 600,000 distinct CDR3 sequences in the sample, about 16% were seen once. These data were also reused for a study on T cells in Graves' hyperthyroidism and ophthalmopathy. That paper notes: Within blood appeared most thyroid clonotypes that had expanded above 0.001.

V gene TRBV2 combines with J gene TRBJ1-4; unclear D gene. The source of this sequence is a man between 18 and 35 years old with Graves disease. Source: peripheral blood mononuclear cells (PBMCs), taken at new diagnosis, from a patient treated with antithyroid drugs. In nucleotides, the CDR3 is TGTGCCAGCAGCCCACGACTCCCCTCAACTAATGAAAAACTGTTTTTT. The encoded protein is CASSPRLPSTNEKLFF. The full variable domain, its missing parts supplied by reference TRBV2 and TRBJ1-4, is EPEVTQTPSHQVTQMGQEVILRCVPISNHLYFYWYRQILGQKVEFLVSFYNNEISEKSEIFDDQFSVERPDGSNFTLKIRSTKLEDSAMYFCASSPRLPSTNEKLFFGSGTQLSVL.